This entry lists 6 T cell receptor beta chains sequenced from one sample in a study of sequential checkpoint blockade in melanoma. Some clones are missing from TCRdb's copy, which holds only in-frame ones; the method was immunoSEQ multiplex PCR. The sample includes some 11,000 clones, approximately 30% of them seen just once. Treatment of the sample: randomized to nivolumab then ipilimumab (arm A) or the reverse (arm B). This sample comprised tumor tissue (inferred from file names), obtained from a patient given nivolumab and ipilimumab in sequence. The receptors were sampled from a human donor with melanoma.

V is TRBV11-3 and J is TRBJ2-1, with TRBD2 identical over 7 bases. V shed 5 bases and J 4 bases; nucleotides not matched to a gene: 14. CDR3 length: 17 residues. The germline V gene has CDR1 SGHNT and CDR2 YENEEA. CDR3 amino acids: CASSRRGAGKHYNEQFF. CDR3 coding DNA: TGTGCCAGCAGCCGTAGAGGAGCGGGGAAGCATTACAATGAGCAGTTCTTC. The variable domain in full, with the rest retrieved from reference TRBV11-3 and TRBJ2-1, is EAGVVQSPRYKIIEKKQPVAFWCNPISGHNTLYWYLQNLGQGPELLIRYENEEAVDDSQLPKDRFSAERLKGVDSTLKIQPAELGDSAVYLCASSRRGAGKHYNEQFFGPGTRLTVL.

The chain couples TRBV11-3 to TRBJ2-1; 12 bases match TRBD2. Trimming took 4 bases from V and 7 from J; bases not matched to a gene: 5. Per the germline V gene, CDR1 is SGHNT and CDR2 is YENEEA. The CDR3 is 15 amino acids. The DNA for the CDR3 is TGTGCCAGCAGCTCGGGACTAGCGGGCTCGAATGAGCAGTTCTTC. It codes for CASSSGLAGSNEQFF.

This clone has just a few counts. The chain links TRBV6-8 to TRBJ1-4; the match to TRBD1 covers 10 bases. Germline CDR1 is MNHGY and CDR2 is SAAAGT. The CDR3 covers 14 residues. With V trimmed by 5 bases and J by 7 bases, 4 bases remained unmatched. The CDR3 spells CASSTRTGGEKLFF. The DNA for the CDR3 is TGTGCCAGCAGTACCCGGACAGGGGGTGAAAAACTGTTTTTT.

This chain links TRBV9 with TRBJ1-6; D call uncertain. CDR3 length: 15 amino acids. The germline gives CDR1 SGDLS, CDR2 YYNGEE. The V end lost 1 base, the J end lost 8 bases, and 13 bases lay between the germline ends. CDR3: CASSVSPMLDSPLHF. The CDR3 DNA follows: TGTGCCAGCAGCGTAAGTCCCATGTTGGATTCACCCCTCCACTTT.

The chain joins TRBV12-1 to TRBJ2-3. TRBV12-1 is recorded as a pseudogene. The CDR3 length is 18 residues. The chain's CDR3 is CASSFAPDAFSFTDTQYF. In DNA form, the CDR3 reads TGTGCCAGCAGCTTTGCTCCGGACGCTTTCTCCTTCACAGATACGCAGTATTTT.

This clone has just a few counts. The genes are TRBV4-1 and TRBJ1-5; D unresolved. The CDR3 length is 16 residues. Germline V gene lookup returns CDR1 MGHRA and CDR2 YSYEKL. With 0 bases removed from V and 0 bases from J, the gap between germline ends came to 9 bases. CDR3 sequence reads: CASSQDLPHSNQPQHF. In nucleotides, the CDR3 is TGCGCCAGCAGCCAAGATCTCCCGCATAGCAATCAGCCCCAGCATTTT.